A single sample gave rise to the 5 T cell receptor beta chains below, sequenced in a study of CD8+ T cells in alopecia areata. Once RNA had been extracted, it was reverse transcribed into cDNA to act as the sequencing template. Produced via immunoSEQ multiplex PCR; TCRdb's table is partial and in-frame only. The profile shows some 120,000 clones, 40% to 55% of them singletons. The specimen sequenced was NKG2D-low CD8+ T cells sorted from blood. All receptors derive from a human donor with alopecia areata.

The CDR3 nucleotides read TGTGCCAGCAGCTTAAGGGCTAGCGGTACCTACGAGCAGTACTTC. Amino acid sequence: CASSLRASGTYEQYF. The chain couples TRBV7-2 to TRBJ2-7; TRBD2 agrees at 7 bases. Looked up from germline, CDR1 is SGHTA and CDR2 is FQGNSA. V gave up 2 bases and J gave up 2 bases; unmatched junction bases: 6. CDR3 length: 15 residues.

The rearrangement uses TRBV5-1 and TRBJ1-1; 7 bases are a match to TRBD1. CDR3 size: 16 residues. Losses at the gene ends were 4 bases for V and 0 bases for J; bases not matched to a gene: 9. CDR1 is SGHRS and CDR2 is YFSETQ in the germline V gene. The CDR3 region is CASSPGTDSMNTEAFF. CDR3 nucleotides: TGCGCCAGCAGCCCCGGGACAGACAGCATGAACACTGAAGCTTTCTTT.

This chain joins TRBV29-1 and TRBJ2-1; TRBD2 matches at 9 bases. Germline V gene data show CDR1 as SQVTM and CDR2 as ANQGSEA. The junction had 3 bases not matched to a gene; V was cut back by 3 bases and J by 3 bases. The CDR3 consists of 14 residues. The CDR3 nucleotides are TGCAGCGTTGAGACTAGCGGATACTACAATGAGCAGTTCTTC. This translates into CSVETSGYYNEQFF.

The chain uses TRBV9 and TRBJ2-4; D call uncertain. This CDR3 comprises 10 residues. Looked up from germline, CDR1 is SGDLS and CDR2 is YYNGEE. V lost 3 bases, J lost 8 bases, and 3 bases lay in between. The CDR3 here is CASSGDIQYF. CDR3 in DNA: TGTGCCAGCAGCGGTGACATTCAGTACTTC.

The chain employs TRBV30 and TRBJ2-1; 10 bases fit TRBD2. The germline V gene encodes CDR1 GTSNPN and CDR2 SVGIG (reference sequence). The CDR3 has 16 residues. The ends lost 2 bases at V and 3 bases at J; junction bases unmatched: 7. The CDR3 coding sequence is TGTGCCTGGAGTACGGCTAGCGGGGGAAGCTACAATGAGCAGTTCTTC. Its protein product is CAWSTASGGSYNEQFF.